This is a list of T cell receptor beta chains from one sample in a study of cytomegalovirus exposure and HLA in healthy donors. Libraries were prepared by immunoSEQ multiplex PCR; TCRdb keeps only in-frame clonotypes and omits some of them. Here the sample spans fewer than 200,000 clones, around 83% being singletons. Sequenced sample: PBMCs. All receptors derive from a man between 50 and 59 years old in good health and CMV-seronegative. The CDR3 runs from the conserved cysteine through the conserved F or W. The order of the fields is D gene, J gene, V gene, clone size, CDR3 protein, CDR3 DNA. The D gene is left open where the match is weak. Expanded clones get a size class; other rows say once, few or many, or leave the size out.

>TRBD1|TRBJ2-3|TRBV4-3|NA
CASSQRRPGTGGEGTDTQYF
TGCGCCAGCAGCCAAAGACGTCCCGGGACAGGGGGCGAGGGCACAGATACGCAGTATTTT
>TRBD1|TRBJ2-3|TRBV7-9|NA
CASSRDRAGVGTDTQYF
TGTGCCAGCAGCCGGGACAGGGCGGGAGTGGGCACAGATACGCAGTATTTT
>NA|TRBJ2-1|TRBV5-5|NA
CASSLGQPHNEQFF
TGTGCCAGCAGCTTGGGACAGCCTCACAATGAGCAGTTCTTC
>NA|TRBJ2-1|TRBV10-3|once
CAISESYAGNEQFF
TGTGCCATCAGTGAGTCGTATGCCGGCAATGAGCAGTTCTTC
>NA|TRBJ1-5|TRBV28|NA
CASSSQVMDQPQHF
TGTGCCAGCAGTTCCCAGGTTATGGATCAGCCCCAGCATTTT
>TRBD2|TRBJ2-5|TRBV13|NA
CASSLGSAGGPETQYF
TGTGCCAGCAGCTTAGGATCGGCGGGAGGGCCGGAGACCCAGTACTTC
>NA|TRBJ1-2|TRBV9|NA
CASGWGANYGYTF
TGTGCCAGCGGATGGGGAGCTAACTATGGCTACACCTTC
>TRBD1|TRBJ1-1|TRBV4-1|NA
CASSHFTGTGDRLFTEAFF
TGCGCCAGCAGCCATTTTACCGGGACAGGGGATAGATTGTTCACTGAAGCTTTCTTT
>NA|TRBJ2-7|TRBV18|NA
CTSSPSSVYEQYF
TGTACCAGCTCACCATCTTCCGTTTACGAGCAGTACTTC
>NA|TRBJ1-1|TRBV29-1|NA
CSVYRVVTEAFF
TGCAGCGTCTACAGGGTTGTAACTGAAGCTTTCTTT
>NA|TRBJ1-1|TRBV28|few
CASSFVGGRNTEAFF
TGTGCCAGCAGTTTTGTGGGGGGAAGGAACACTGAAGCTTTCTTT
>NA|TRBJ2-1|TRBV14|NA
CASSPTRGRLGEQFF
TGTGCCAGCAGCCCTACACGAGGGCGACTAGGTGAGCAGTTCTTC
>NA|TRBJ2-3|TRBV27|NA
CASSLGLPTDTQYF
TGTGCCAGCAGTTTAGGACTTCCCACAGATACGCAGTATTTT
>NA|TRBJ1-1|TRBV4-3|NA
CASSQDGQREAFF
TGCGCCAGCAGCCAAGATGGACAGCGAGAGGCTTTCTTT
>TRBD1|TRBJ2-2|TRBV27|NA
CATRPGTGGAGGELFF
TGTGCCACCCGTCCCGGGACAGGGGGGGCGGGCGGGGAGCTGTTTTTT
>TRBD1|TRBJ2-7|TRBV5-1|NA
CASSLGGTGGVSYEQYF
TGCGCCAGCAGCTTGGGCGGGACAGGGGGGGTCTCCTACGAGCAGTACTTC
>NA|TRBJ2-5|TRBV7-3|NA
CASSLYGGAETQYF
TGTGCCAGCAGCTTATACGGGGGTGCGGAGACCCAGTACTTC